This TCR beta chain is from a study of blood T cell repertoires in COVID-19. About the research overall: Sites across the United States, Italy and Spain contributed samples from acute and convalescent COVID-19. Nucleic acid was either cDNA or gDNA, and it came from T cells, B-cell-depleted T cells, or PBMCs.

Profiling relied on immunoSEQ multiplex PCR, and the TCRdb table lists in-frame clones only, not all of them. This sample has roughly 330,000 clones, with about 91% found just once. Deletions cut 3 bases from V and 2 bases from J, with 22 bases between. The CDR3 contains 18 residues. CDR1 is LNHDA and CDR2 is SQIVND in the germline V gene (reference sequence). This chain uses TRBV19 with TRBJ1-2; D might be TRBD1 (5 bases). This sequence was found in a man aged 25 to 40 with COVID-19, enrolled during active disease. Sequencing was done on a sample of peripheral blood. As DNA, the CDR3 is TGTGCCAGTAGTATGGGGCTACGATTAAGGGACTTGAACTATGGCTACACCTTC. This translates into CASSMGLRLRDLNYGYTF. Based on the CDR3 plus reference TRBV19 and TRBJ1-2, the full variable domain is DGGITQSPKYLFRKEGQNVTLSCEQNLNHDAMYWYRQDPGQGLRLIYYSQIVNDFQKGDIAEGYSVSREKKESFPLTVTSAQKNPTAFYLCASSMGLRLRDLNYGYTFGSGTRLTVV.